These 12 T cell receptor beta chains originate from one sample sequenced in a study of T cell responses to AZD1222 COVID-19 vaccine. Data came from immunoSEQ multiplex PCR; TCRdb stores just in-frame clones and leaves some out. The sample shows about 110,000 clones, 86% of them seen only once. Sequencing was performed on peripheral blood, taken on day 0 of AZD1222 vaccination. These TCRs come from an adult in good health.

This clone has only one observation. V and J are TRBV19 and TRBJ1-2, with 7 bases aligning to TRBD1. Germline V gives CDR1 LNHDA, CDR2 SQIVND (reference sequence). CDR3 length: 13 amino acids. After removal of 5 bases from V and 7 bases from J, the junction contained 7 bases not matched to a gene. DNA for the CDR3: TGTGCCAGTAGTTTTCTCCGGACAGGTGGCTACACCTTC. Protein sequence: CASSFLRTGGYTF. Filled out from reference TRBV19 and TRBJ1-2, the complete variable domain reads DGGITQSPKYLFRKEGQNVTLSCEQNLNHDAMYWYRQDPGQGLRLIYYSQIVNDFQKGDIAEGYSVSREKKESFPLTVTSAQKNPTAFYLCASSFLRTGGYTFGSGTRLTVV.

V and J are TRBV28 and TRBJ1-2; 8 nucleotides align to TRBD1. The germline V gene encodes CDR1 MDHEN and CDR2 SYDVKM. J lost 8 bases, V lost 4 bases, and 6 bases had no gene match. This CDR3 region has 13 residues. The CDR3 is CASSSGQGRGYTF. The CDR3 coding sequence is TGTGCCAGCAGTTCCGGACAGGGCCGGGGCTACACCTTC.

The CDR3 here is CASSPRGTGTSSGNTIYF. The CDR3 DNA sequence: TGTGCCAGCTCACCACGAGGGACAGGAACATCTTCTGGAAACACCATATATTTT. This rearrangement joins TRBV18 to TRBJ1-3, with TRBD1 identical over 8 bases. CDR1 and CDR2 from the germline V gene are KGHSH and LQKENI. V lost 1 base to trimming and J lost 1 base; unmatched junction nucleotides: 9. The CDR3 has 18 amino acids.

V is TRBV11-2 and J is TRBJ2-3; TRBD2 matches at 9 bases. From germline, CDR1 is SGHAT and CDR2 FQNNGV. V dropped 8 bases and J dropped 2; count of bases not matched to a gene: 8. The CDR3 is 15 amino acids. The CDR3 region has the DNA TGTGCCAGCGGCATAGCGGGGGCCTACACAGATACGCAGTATTTT. It is translated as CASGIAGAYTDTQYF.

The chain is built from TRBV6-5 and TRBJ1-1; TRBD1 aligns across 8 bases. Germline CDR1 MNHEY, CDR2 SVGAGI. Unmatched junction bases numbered 4, after V lost 2 bases and J lost 5 bases. The CDR3 sequence is 14 residues long. CDR3 DNA: TGTGCCAGCAGTTACAGCAGGGGGCGGACTGAAGCTTTCTTT. It codes for CASSYSRGRTEAFF.

V is TRBV11-3 and J is TRBJ2-2; 11 bases match TRBD2. V lost 3 bases, J lost 5 bases, and 11 bases stayed unmatched. The CDR3 totals 18 residues. In germline, CDR1 is SGHNT, CDR2 YENEEA. The CDR3 loop is CASSFMTSGETGTGELFF. Here the CDR3 DNA reads TGTGCCAGCAGCTTTATGACTAGCGGGGAAACGGGGACCGGGGAGCTGTTTTTT.

About this clone: Sequence at one end of the junction differs from germline and may be a read error. The sample holds other DNA sequences that translate to the same CDR3. The chain links TRBV4-2 to TRBJ1-1, with a weak D call TRBD1 (5 bases). CDR3 length: 15 amino acids. Germline CDR1 and CDR2: LGHNA and YNFKEQ. The CDR3 here is CASSQAGGANTEAFF. The CDR3 coding sequence is TGTGCCAGCAGCCAAGCCGGGGGAGCGAACACTGAAGCTTTTTTT.

CDR3 protein: CASSYGQGSGYTF. The CDR3 DNA reads as TGTGCCAGCAGCTATGGACAGGGAAGTGGCTACACCTTC. This chain connects TRBV7-2 to TRBJ1-2, with 8 bases lining up with TRBD1. The trim removed 4 bases at V and 7 bases at J, leaving 5 bases unmatched. Germline-derived CDR1 and CDR2 are SGHTA and FQGNSA. The CDR3 is made up of 13 amino acids.

This clone was seen only a few times. V and J are TRBV6-4 and TRBJ2-1; 9 bases match TRBD2. J gave up 5 bases and V 3 bases, and 5 bases lay outside the gene matches. Germline loops: CDR1 MRHNA, CDR2 SNTAGT. The CDR3 has 15 residues. The CDR3 protein is CASSEPTSGDNEQFF. For the CDR3, the DNA is TGTGCCAGCAGTGAACCGACTAGCGGAGACAATGAGCAGTTCTTC.

This chain joins TRBV15 and TRBJ1-1; D is uncertain. Germline CDR1 reads LNHNV; CDR2 reads YYDKDF (reference sequence). The V gene lost 0 bases and the J gene lost 0 bases, with 11 bases spanning the gap. The CDR3 runs 16 residues. For the CDR3, the DNA is TGTGCCACCAGCAGAGATTATGGATCTATGAACACTGAAGCTTTCTTT. Translation: CATSRDYGSMNTEAFF. Using reference TRBV15 and TRBJ1-1 for the parts outside the CDR3, the full variable domain is DAMVIQNPRYQVTQFGKPVTLSCSQTLNHNVMYWYQQKSSQAPKLLFHYYDKDFNNEADTPDNFQSRRPNTSFCFLDIRSPGLGDTAMYLCATSRDYGSMNTEAFFGQGTRLTVV.

The chain employs TRBV5-1 and TRBJ1-6; 11 positions match TRBD1. CDR3 length equals 16 residues. Germline V CDR1 and CDR2: SGHRS, YFSETQ. With V trimmed by 2 bases and J by 10 bases, 8 bases remained unmatched. The CDR3 here is CASSLRLGQGESPLHF. For the CDR3, the DNA is TGCGCCAGCAGCTTAAGGTTGGGACAGGGGGAATCACCCCTCCACTTT.

V usage is TRBV6-4 and J usage is TRBJ2-3; 9 bases align to TRBD2. Trimming took 0 bases from V and 2 from J; bases not matched to a gene: 3. The CDR3 sequence is 16 residues long. CDR1 is MRHNA and CDR2 is SNTAGT in the germline V gene. The CDR3 region has the DNA TGTGCCAGCAGTGACTCTGGCGGGGGGGCCACAGATACGCAGTATTTT. As protein: CASSDSGGGATDTQYF.